The 3 T cell receptor beta chains reported below all come from one sample, sequenced in a study of CD8+ T cells in alopecia areata. After isolation, RNA underwent reverse transcription to generate cDNA as the sequencing template. Assay: immunoSEQ multiplex PCR; the TCRdb copy retains only in-frame clones and omits some. The repertoire holds a few hundred thousand clones, with under 40% as singletons. The treatment is: oral pan-JAK inhibitor, 5-10 mg twice daily. The specimen comprised CD4+ T cells sorted from blood, sampled between weeks 30 and 35, from a patient treated with tofacitinib. The receptors shown here come from a human donor with alopecia areata.

The chain uses TRBV5-6 and TRBJ1-2, with D perhaps matching TRBD1 (5 bases). The germline CDR1 and CDR2 sequences are SGHDT and YYEEEE. The CDR3 sequence is 15 residues long. Trimming took 4 bases from V and 4 from J, leaving 17 bases between them. The CDR3 nucleotides are TGTGCCAGCAGCCTCGGGATGGACATGGGCTATGGCTACACCTTC. It encodes CASSLGMDMGYGYTF.

The chain links TRBV9 to TRBJ2-3; D might be TRBD1 (5 bases). Germline values: CDR1 SGDLS, CDR2 YYNGEE. The V end lost 2 bases, the J end lost 2 bases, and 9 bases lay between the germline ends. CDR3 size: 14 residues. CDR3: CASSVSTATDTQYF. The CDR3 coding sequence is TGTGCCAGCAGCGTCTCGACAGCCACAGATACGCAGTATTTT. Full variable domain (remainder filled in from reference TRBV9 and TRBJ2-3): DSGVTQTPKHLITATGQRVTLRCSPRSGDLSVYWYQQSLDQGLQFLIQYYNGEERAKGNILERFSAQQFPDLHSELNLSSLELGDSALYFCASSVSTATDTQYFGPGTRLTVL.

This clone was picked up a small number of times. The J gene is TRBJ2-1, the V gene TRBV13; the match to TRBD2 covers 12 bases. CDR3 length: 20 residues. The V gene end was trimmed by 5 bases and the J gene end by 0 bases; junction bases not matched to a gene: 14. Germline V gene lookup returns CDR1 PRHDT and CDR2 FYEKMQ (reference sequence). CDR3 DNA sequence: TGTGCCAGCAGCGGCACTAGCGGGGGGCTCGCCTTTAGCTCCTACAATGAGCAGTTCTTC. Protein: CASSGTSGGLAFSSYNEQFF.